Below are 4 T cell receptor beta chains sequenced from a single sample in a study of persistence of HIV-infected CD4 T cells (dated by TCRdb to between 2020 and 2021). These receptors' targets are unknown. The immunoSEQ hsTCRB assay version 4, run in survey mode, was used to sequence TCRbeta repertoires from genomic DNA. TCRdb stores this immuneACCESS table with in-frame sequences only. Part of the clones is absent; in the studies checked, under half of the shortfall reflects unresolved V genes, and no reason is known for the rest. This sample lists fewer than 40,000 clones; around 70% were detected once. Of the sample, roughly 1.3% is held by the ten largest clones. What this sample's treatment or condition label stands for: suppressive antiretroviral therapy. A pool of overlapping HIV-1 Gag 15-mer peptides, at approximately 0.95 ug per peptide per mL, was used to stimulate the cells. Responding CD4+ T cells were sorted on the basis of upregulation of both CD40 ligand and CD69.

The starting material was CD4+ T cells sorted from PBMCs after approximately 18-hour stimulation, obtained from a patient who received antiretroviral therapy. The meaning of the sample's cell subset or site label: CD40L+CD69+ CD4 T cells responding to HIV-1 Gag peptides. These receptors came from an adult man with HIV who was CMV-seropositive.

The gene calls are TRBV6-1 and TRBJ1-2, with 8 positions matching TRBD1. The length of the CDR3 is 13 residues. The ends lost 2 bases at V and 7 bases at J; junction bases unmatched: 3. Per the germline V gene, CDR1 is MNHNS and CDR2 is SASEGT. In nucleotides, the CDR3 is TGTGCCAGCAGTGAACAGGGGGCTTTTGGCTACACCTTC. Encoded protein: CASSEQGAFGYTF.

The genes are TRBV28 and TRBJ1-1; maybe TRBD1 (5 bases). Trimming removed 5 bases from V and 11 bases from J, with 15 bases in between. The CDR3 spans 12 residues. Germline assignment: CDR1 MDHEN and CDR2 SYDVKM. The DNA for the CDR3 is TGTGCCAGCAGTGGGGACGGGTTGAAGGCTTTCTTT. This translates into CASSGDGLKAFF.

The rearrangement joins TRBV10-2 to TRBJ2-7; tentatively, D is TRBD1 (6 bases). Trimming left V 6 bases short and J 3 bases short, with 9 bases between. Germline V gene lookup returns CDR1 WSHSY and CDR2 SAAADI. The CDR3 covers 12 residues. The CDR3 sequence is CASSWDNYEQYF. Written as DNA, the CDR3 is TGCGCCAGCAGCTGGGACAACTACGAGCAGTACTTC.

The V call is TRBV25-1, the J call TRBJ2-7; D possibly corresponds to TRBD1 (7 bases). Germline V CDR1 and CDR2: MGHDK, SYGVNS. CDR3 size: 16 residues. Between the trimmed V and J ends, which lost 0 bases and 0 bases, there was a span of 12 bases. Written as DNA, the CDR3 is TGTGCCAGCAGTGAATATGCGGGACAGAGCTCCTACGAGCAGTACTTC. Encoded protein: CASSEYAGQSSYEQYF.